The rows below give T cell receptor beta chains drawn from one sample of a study of T cells after yellow fever vaccination. TCRdb redid the calling of the 5' RACE reads with MiXCR, one entry per CDR3 protein. The repertoire holds over 100,000 distinct CDR3 sequences, with around 8% as singletons. The sequencing here drew on CD8+ T cells sorted from PBMCs, taken 45 days after the yellow fever booster vaccination. These receptors all come from a man aged 30-40 years who received the YFV17D yellow fever vaccine. The conserved cysteine and the conserved F or W are not part of the CDR3 here. Each record gives: J gene, V gene, CDR3 protein.

j_gene: TRBJ2-3; v_gene: TRBV13; CDR3aa: ASSLGLMGLAGAEDTQY
j_gene: TRBJ2-7; v_gene: TRBV11-2; CDR3aa: ASNPWGEAYEQY
j_gene: TRBJ2-4; v_gene: TRBV5-6; CDR3aa: ASSLLTGWGIQY
j_gene: TRBJ1-1; v_gene: TRBV10-3; CDR3aa: GISEPTGAALTEAF
j_gene: TRBJ2-6; v_gene: TRBV5-6; CDR3aa: ASSSPFSPGANVLT
j_gene: TRBJ2-1; v_gene: TRBV2; CDR3aa: ASIHRVGENNEQF
j_gene: TRBJ2-3; v_gene: TRBV20-1; CDR3aa: SAKNSERDLADTQY
j_gene: TRBJ1-1; v_gene: TRBV11-2; CDR3aa: ASSLGGANEAF
j_gene: TRBJ2-3; v_gene: TRBV3-1; CDR3aa: ASSKLADGTDTQY
j_gene: TRBJ1-1; v_gene: TRBV27; CDR3aa: ASSLVGPEQAF
j_gene: TRBJ1-1; v_gene: TRBV3-1; CDR3aa: ASSQEGYRGGTEAF
j_gene: TRBJ2-1; v_gene: TRBV11-1; CDR3aa: ASSGSPVVAGVHYNEQF
j_gene: TRBJ2-3; v_gene: TRBV28; CDR3aa: ASSLGTSGGTDTQY
j_gene: TRBJ2-1; v_gene: TRBV7-6; CDR3aa: ASSLALAISGEQF
j_gene: TRBJ2-1; v_gene: TRBV7-9; CDR3aa: ASISRDGGVDEQF
j_gene: TRBJ2-7; v_gene: TRBV28; CDR3aa: ATGLAPYEQY
j_gene: TRBJ2-3; v_gene: TRBV10-1; CDR3aa: ATLDTQY
j_gene: TRBJ1-1; v_gene: TRBV29-1; CDR3aa: STGTTWNTEAF
j_gene: TRBJ1-4; v_gene: TRBV7-8; CDR3aa: ASSLFATNEKLF
j_gene: TRBJ2-2; v_gene: TRBV27; CDR3aa: ASSLGTSGELF
j_gene: TRBJ2-7; v_gene: TRBV20-1; CDR3aa: SATDRTYEQY
j_gene: TRBJ1-1; v_gene: TRBV4-1; CDR3aa: SSSQGSTGGLNTEAF
j_gene: TRBJ2-7; v_gene: TRBV7-2; CDR3aa: ASSTRLAEDEQY
j_gene: TRBJ2-6; v_gene: TRBV24-1; CDR3aa: ATSATGANVLT
j_gene: TRBJ2-7; v_gene: TRBV5-1; CDR3aa: ASSLPTGTGNYEQY
j_gene: TRBJ2-3; v_gene: TRBV20-1; CDR3aa: SARDLERDTDTQY
j_gene: TRBJ2-3; v_gene: TRBV7-9; CDR3aa: ASRLLGTQY
j_gene: TRBJ1-1; v_gene: TRBV9; CDR3aa: ASSVGKFNTEAF
j_gene: TRBJ2-7; v_gene: TRBV27; CDR3aa: ASSDGSYEQY
j_gene: TRBJ1-1; v_gene: TRBV7-9; CDR3aa: ASSLGSLMNTEAF
j_gene: TRBJ2-3; v_gene: TRBV6-1; CDR3aa: ASSDTRLATITQY
j_gene: TRBJ2-1; v_gene: TRBV7-9; CDR3aa: ASSSPTSGSTSYNEQF
j_gene: TRBJ2-3; v_gene: TRBV12-3/TRBV12-4; CDR3aa: ASSLAEWDTDTQY
j_gene: TRBJ2-3; v_gene: TRBV2; CDR3aa: ASSVGGTVFRAQY
j_gene: TRBJ1-1; v_gene: TRBV6-5; CDR3aa: ASSYHFDDTEAF
j_gene: TRBJ2-7; v_gene: TRBV29-1; CDR3aa: SVDGTSGSSYEQY
j_gene: TRBJ2-2; v_gene: TRBV7-2; CDR3aa: ASSPRTANTGELF
j_gene: TRBJ2-4; v_gene: TRBV7-9; CDR3aa: ASTSENIQY
j_gene: TRBJ2-1; v_gene: TRBV24-1; CDR3aa: ATSDQEGTELNEQF
j_gene: TRBJ2-1; v_gene: TRBV7-2; CDR3aa: ASSPILTSEV
j_gene: TRBJ2-6; v_gene: TRBV27; CDR3aa: ASSSRYSGANVLT
j_gene: TRBJ2-3; v_gene: TRBV24-1; CDR3aa: ATSEGADTQY
j_gene: TRBJ2-1; v_gene: TRBV12-3/TRBV12-4; CDR3aa: ASNDRGRDNEQF
j_gene: TRBJ2-7; v_gene: TRBV4-2; CDR3aa: ASSQDEGRGSYEQY
j_gene: TRBJ2-1; v_gene: TRBV4-2; CDR3aa: ASSQDRMNEQF
j_gene: TRBJ2-7; v_gene: TRBV28; CDR3aa: ASSFLSRYEQY
j_gene: TRBJ1-4; v_gene: TRBV27; CDR3aa: ASSLWHGTGGREKLF
j_gene: TRBJ1-5; v_gene: TRBV5-1; CDR3aa: ASSLGPGTENQPQH
j_gene: TRBJ2-2; v_gene: TRBV15; CDR3aa: ATSADINTGELF
j_gene: TRBJ2-2; v_gene: TRBV9; CDR3aa: ASSDMAGGGYTGELF
j_gene: TRBJ1-1; v_gene: TRBV5-5; CDR3aa: ASSSMTDEAF
j_gene: TRBJ2-1; v_gene: TRBV19; CDR3aa: ASSIEGGSYNEQF
j_gene: TRBJ1-1; v_gene: TRBV6-5; CDR3aa: ASSWTGTNTEAF
j_gene: TRBJ2-2; v_gene: TRBV6-1; CDR3aa: ASRGGSTNTGELF
j_gene: TRBJ2-5; v_gene: TRBV6-2/TRBV6-3; CDR3aa: ASSPQRETQY